Shown below are 5 T cell receptor beta chains from a single sample sequenced in a study of human T cells and chemical hapten exposure (TCRdb year 2021). This specimen's time point label, interpreted: patch test 3, about 24 weeks after DPC sensitization. The treatment or condition label corresponds to: therapeutic diphenylcyclopropenone sensitization with weekly scalp DPC. Library preparation used RACE. Data came from a NextSeq 500. TCRdb reanalyzed the raw reads on its own, using fastp at Q25 for trimming and MiXCR for clone calling, and kept in-frame beta chains. Rows are combined by CDR3 protein, so each entry shows the most common genes and DNA. Within this sample are about 190,000 distinct CDR3 sequences, with 24% of them counted one time only. The ten most abundant clones make up over 2% of the sample. The sample in question was whole blood, obtained in connection with sensitization to the hapten diphenylcyclopropenone (DPC). The receptor set was obtained from a woman aged 35 to 49 with alopecia areata. Some clones in this sample may be carry-over from other donors' samples.

The chain employs TRBV12-5 and TRBJ2-7; 9 nucleotides match TRBD1. The germline gives CDR1 LGHNT, CDR2 FRNRAP. The CDR3 sequence is 14 residues long. The junction had 8 bases not matched to a gene; V was cut back by 6 bases and J by 5 bases. The CDR3 coding sequence is TGTGCTAGTGGCTCCGGGACAGGGAATCACGAGCAGTACTTC. This gives the protein CASGSGTGNHEQYF.

This clonotype was recorded a few times. The chain couples TRBV5-1 to TRBJ2-1, with a tentative D call TRBD2 (6 bases). The CDR3 runs to 16 residues. CDR1 SGHRS and CDR2 YFSETQ come from the germline V gene. V was shortened by 3 bases and J by 0 bases, with 13 bases between the two germline ends. The CDR3 bases are TGCGCCAGCAGCTGGGGGAGCGGGCACTCCTACAATGAGCAGTTCTTC. It yields the protein CASSWGSGHSYNEQFF. Looking up the rest from reference TRBV5-1 and TRBJ2-1 gives the full variable domain: KAGVTQTPRYLIKTRGQQVTLSCSPISGHRSVSWYQQTPGQGLQFLFEYFSETQRNKGNFPGRFSGRQFSNSRSEMNVSTLELGDSALYLCASSWGSGHSYNEQFFGPGTRLTVL.

This clonotype came up many times. V and J are TRBV29-1 and TRBJ2-4, with a possible D match to TRBD1 (6 bases). This CDR3 comprises 14 residues. The V end lost 3 bases, the J end lost 6 bases, and 15 bases lay between the germline ends. Germline V lookup: CDR1 SQVTM, CDR2 ANQGSEA. In DNA, the CDR3 is TGCAGCGTTGATGGGGGCAGCTCGGGAAACATTCAGTACTTC. Translated, it gives CSVDGGSSGNIQYF. The full variable domain, rest sourced from reference TRBV29-1 and TRBJ2-4, is SAVISQKPSRDICQRGTSLTIQCQVDSQVTMMFWYRQQPGQSLTLIATANQGSEATYESGFVIDKFPISRPNLTFSTLTVSNMSPEDSSIYLCSVDGGSSGNIQYFGAGTRLSVL.

This clonotype came up a few times. The V and J genes are TRBV29-1 and TRBJ2-3; 14 bases match TRBD2. V trimming: 7 bases; J trimming: 3 bases; junction bases outside the gene matches: 12. The germline V gene has CDR1 SQVTM and CDR2 ANQGSEA. CDR3 length: 17 residues. The CDR3 sequence: CSAQGGLAGGRTDTQYF. The CDR3 bases are TGCAGCGCCCAGGGCGGACTAGCGGGAGGTAGGACAGATACGCAGTATTTT.

This chain's CDR3 is CASSLAPQAGNEQFF. CDR3 nucleotide sequence: TGCGCCAGCAGCTTGGCCCCTCAGGCCGGCAATGAGCAGTTCTTC. V and J are TRBV5-1 and TRBJ2-1; the D is unclear. V was cut by 0 bases and J by 6 bases, with 13 bases left in between. This CDR3 has 15 residues. The germline V gene has CDR1 SGHRS and CDR2 YFSETQ.